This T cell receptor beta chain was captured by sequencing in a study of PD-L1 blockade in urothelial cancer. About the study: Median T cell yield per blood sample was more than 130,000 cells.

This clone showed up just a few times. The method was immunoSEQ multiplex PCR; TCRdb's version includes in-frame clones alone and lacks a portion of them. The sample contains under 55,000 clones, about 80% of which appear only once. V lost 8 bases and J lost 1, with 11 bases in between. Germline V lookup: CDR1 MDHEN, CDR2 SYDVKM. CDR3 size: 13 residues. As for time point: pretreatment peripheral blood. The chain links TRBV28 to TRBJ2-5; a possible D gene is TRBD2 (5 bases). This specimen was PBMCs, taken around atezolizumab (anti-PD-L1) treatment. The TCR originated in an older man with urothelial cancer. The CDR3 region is CASRGRVQETQYF. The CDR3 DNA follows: TGTGCCAGCCGTGGGCGGGTCCAAGAGACCCAGTACTTC.